This T cell receptor beta chain was obtained from a study of spatial heterogeneity in lung cancer. Time point noted: sample taken at primary tumor resection. Researchers sequenced whole RNA taken from tumor, nontumor lung or frozen PBMC without sorting. Per the germline V gene, CDR1 is MNHEY and CDR2 is SMNVEV (reference sequence). The V end was cut by 5 bases, the J end by 2 bases, with 13 bases between. This CDR3 is built from 15 residues. One entry per CDR3 protein results from TCRdb running MiXCR on the 5' RACE reads. Of roughly 75,000 distinct CDR3 sequences in the sample, 10% to 15% were seen once.

The TCR was taken from a male donor with early-stage non-small cell lung cancer. Sequencing used PBMCs, obtained at surgery. V gene TRBV27 combines with J gene TRBJ2-1, with a possible D match to TRBD2 (6 bases). CDR3 amino acids: CASSTPRTTYNEQFF. The CDR3 coding sequence is TGTGCCAGCAGTACCCCCCGGACTACCTACAATGAGCAGTTCTTC.